Below are 17 T cell receptor beta chains sequenced from a single sample in a study of blood T cell repertoires in COVID-19 (dated by TCRdb to the early 2020s). The library relied on the immunoSEQ multiplex PCR assay. The table comes from immuneACCESS by way of TCRdb, which keeps in-frame sequences with V and J called. Part of the clones is missing from these tables; in studies checked, under half for an unresolved V gene and the rest for unknown reasons. Here the sample has just over 200,000 clones; around 84% occur a single time. The top ten constitute 5.9% of the sample. The sample was peripheral blood. All receptors come from a man aged 80 or over with acute or convalescent COVID-19.

J is TRBJ2-3 and V is TRBV2; TRBD1 matches 8 bases. Germline trimming cut 6 bases from V and 5 bases from J; bases unmatched to any gene: 7. CDR3 length: 14 residues. The germline V gene has CDR1 SNHLY and CDR2 FYNNEI. In DNA form, the CDR3 reads TGTGCCAGCAGGAGCCAGGGGGCGGGAGATACGCAGTATTTT. Amino acid sequence: CASRSQGAGDTQYF.

The chain uses TRBV4-2 and TRBJ2-4; TRBD1 agrees at 7 bases. CDR1 and CDR2 (germline): LGHNA, YNFKEQ. This CDR3 comprises 18 residues. With 3 bases clipped from V and 5 bases from J, the junction kept 16 bases outside the gene matches. In DNA form, the CDR3 reads TGTGCCAGCAGCCAGGTTGTAGGGGGCTTAGTCGGCCAAAACATTCAGTACTTC. Translated, it gives CASSQVVGGLVGQNIQYF.

The count of this clone is one. The chain employs TRBV24-1 and TRBJ1-6, with 8 nucleotides matching TRBD1. In germline, CDR1 is KGHDR, CDR2 SFDVKD. CDR3 size: 15 residues. The V gene end was trimmed by 2 bases and the J gene end by 7 bases; junction bases not matched to a gene: 3. For the CDR3, the DNA is TGTGCCACCAGTGATTCTACAGGGGGGAATTCACCCCTCCACTTT. It is translated as CATSDSTGGNSPLHF.

The chain links TRBV11-3 to TRBJ2-1, with a tentative D call TRBD1 (5 bases). From germline, CDR1 is SGHNT and CDR2 YENEEA. The V end lost 2 bases, the J end lost 9 bases, and 14 bases lay between the germline ends. CDR3 length equals 14 residues. DNA of the CDR3: TGTGCCAGCAGCTTACAGGGTTTGGGCGGTGAGCAGTTCTTC. The encoded protein is CASSLQGLGGEQFF.

V usage is TRBV28 and J usage is TRBJ2-7; 7 nucleotides align to TRBD1. The CDR3 spans 14 residues. The V gene end was trimmed by 5 bases and the J gene end by 1 base; junction bases not matched to a gene: 5. From germline, CDR1 is MDHEN and CDR2 SYDVKM. DNA for the CDR3: TGTGCCAGCAGTCCTCCGGGACAGTCCTACGAGCAGTACTTC. It translates to CASSPPGQSYEQYF.

This sequence joins TRBV7-2 and TRBJ2-1; possibly TRBD2 for D (5 bases). Germline loops: CDR1 SGHTA, CDR2 FQGNSA. CDR3 size: 12 residues. Trimming pared 5 bases from V and 7 bases from J, leaving 9 bases between. The CDR3 DNA reads as TGTGCCAGCAGCCGCAGCGGTAATGAGCAGTTCTTC. Amino acid sequence: CASSRSGNEQFF. The variable domain in full, completed from reference TRBV7-2 and TRBJ2-1, reads GAGVSQSPSNKVTEKGKDVELRCDPISGHTALYWYRQSLGQGLEFLIYFQGNSAPDKSGLPSDRFSAERTGGSVSTLTIQRTQQEDSAVYLCASSRSGNEQFFGPGTRLTVL.

The chain uses TRBV29-1 and TRBJ2-7; 10 positions agree with TRBD1. Losses at the gene ends were 4 bases for V and 3 bases for J; bases not matched to a gene: 6. Germline CDR1 SQVTM, CDR2 ANQGSEA. The CDR3 sequence is 14 residues long. CDR3 nucleotides: TGCAGCGTTGGTCTCCGGGACAGGGGCTACGAGCAGTACTTC. Translated: CSVGLRDRGYEQYF.

This clone occurred once. The chain has TRBV7-3 and TRBJ2-7, with 12 bases fitting TRBD2. The CDR3 sequence is 18 residues long. Germline CDR1 and CDR2: SGHTA and FQGTGA. Losses at the gene ends were 5 bases for V and 2 bases for J; bases not matched to a gene: 13. Written as DNA, the CDR3 is TGTGCCAGCAGCCCACCCGACGGACTAGCGGGGACTACCTACGAGCAGTACTTC. Translating gives CASSPPDGLAGTTYEQYF.

The chain uses TRBV19 and TRBJ1-5; D is uncertain. The CDR3 loop spans 13 amino acids. Between the trimmed V and J ends, which lost 5 bases and 5 bases, there was a span of 10 bases. Germline V lookup: CDR1 LNHDA, CDR2 SQIVND (reference sequence). CDR3 DNA: TGTGCCAGTAGTCCTAGTTCAGATCAGCCCCAGCATTTT. Its protein product is CASSPSSDQPQHF.

This clone was observed once. The CDR3 region has the DNA TGTGCCAGCTCACCAGAAGAACGTGGGACAGGGGCCAATCAGCCCCAGCATTTT. Protein product: CASSPEERGTGANQPQHF. This sequence joins TRBV18 and TRBJ1-5; 10 bases line up with TRBD1. Trimming removed 2 bases from V and 3 bases from J; junction bases left unmatched: 10. Germline values: CDR1 KGHSH, CDR2 LQKENI. The CDR3 runs to 18 residues.

Only a few counts were recorded for this clone. The V gene is TRBV5-5, the J gene TRBJ2-7; TRBD2 matches 12 bases. The CDR3 is 14 amino acids. Germline CDR1 reads SGHKS; CDR2 reads YYEKEE (reference sequence). Trimming at V came to 4 bases and at J to 6 bases, leaving 5 bases not matched to a gene. The chain's CDR3 is CASSVGTSGLEQYV. CDR3 nucleotides: TGTGCCAGCAGCGTCGGGACTAGCGGGCTCGAGCAGTACGTC.

The chain joins TRBV11-2 to TRBJ1-5, with 8 bases lining up with TRBD1. The germline CDR1 and CDR2 sequences are SGHAT and FQNNGV. J was trimmed by 13 bases and V by 2 bases; bases with no gene match: 4. CDR3 length: 12 residues. In DNA, the CDR3 is TGTGCCAGCAGCTTAATGGGACAGGTACAGCATTTT. Its protein is CASSLMGQVQHF.

CDR3 region: CATSDRYEQYF. In DNA form, the CDR3 reads TGTGCCACCAGTGACAGATACGAGCAGTACTTC. V usage is TRBV24-1 and J usage is TRBJ2-7; D is ambiguous. Germline CDR1 reads KGHDR; CDR2 reads SFDVKD. This CDR3 is 11 amino acids long. V lost 4 bases and J lost 4, with 4 bases in between.

The chain recombines TRBV7-9 with TRBJ2-7; 8 positions agree with TRBD2. This CDR3 contains 16 residues. CDR1 is SEHNR and CDR2 is FQNEAQ in the germline V gene (reference sequence). J lost 2 bases, V lost 5 bases, and 11 bases had no gene match. Written as DNA, the CDR3 is TGTGCCAGCAGCCCCCAACTAGCGGAGGTAGCCTACGAGCAGTACTTC. Protein: CASSPQLAEVAYEQYF.

V is TRBV7-9 and J is TRBJ1-6; D is uncertain. Trimming left V 2 bases short and J 10 bases short, with 3 bases between. Germline V gene sequence: CDR1 SEHNR, CDR2 FQNEAQ (reference sequence). The CDR3 is 11 residues long. As DNA, the CDR3 is TGTGCCAGCAGCTTAATATCACCCCTCCACTTT. Its protein is CASSLISPLHF.

The rearrangement uses TRBV9 and TRBJ2-2, with TRBD1 matching 10 bases. This CDR3 spans 16 amino acids. V was pared by 3 bases and J by 5 bases, with 7 bases of the junction left unmatched. The germline CDR1 and CDR2 sequences are SGDLS and YYNGEE. The CDR3 DNA follows: TGTGCCAGCAGCGCCGGAGACAGGGGGCGGACCGGGGAGCTGTTTTTT. Translated: CASSAGDRGRTGELFF.

The V and J genes are TRBV6-6 and TRBJ1-2; 10 bases map to TRBD1. The CDR3 totals 14 residues. Germline V lookup: CDR1 MNHNY, CDR2 SVGAGI (reference sequence). The junction had 4 bases not matched to a gene; V was cut back by 6 bases and J by 3 bases. The CDR3 loop is CASRPTGGDYGYTF. In DNA form, the CDR3 reads TGTGCCAGCAGGCCGACAGGGGGCGACTATGGCTACACCTTC.